This T cell receptor (beta chain) was identified during a study of vaccination effects on CD4 cells after COVID-19. CDR3 length equals 16 residues. Germline CDR1 is MNHNY and CDR2 is SVGAGI (reference sequence). The V segment lost 5 bases and the J segment 3 bases; nucleotides outside the gene matches: 10. With regard to this clone: The antigen is undetermined.

Assay: immunoSEQ multiplex PCR; the TCRdb copy retains only in-frame clones and omits some. This sample has about 30,000 clones; 55% to 65% occur once, and the top ten carry 9% to 10%. Culturing for around ten days preceded CD4+ T cell isolation. This receptor was taken from a human donor who received a COVID-19 vaccine. Sample: CD4+ T cells from PBMCs cultured without peptide, taken before COVID-19 vaccination. The chain joins TRBV6-6 to TRBJ2-7; 10 nucleotides line up with TRBD2. This chain's CDR3 is CASSHTPLAGDYEQYF. The CDR3 DNA is TGTGCCAGCAGTCACACCCCCCTAGCGGGGGACTACGAGCAGTACTTC.